The T cell receptor beta chain described here comes from a study of blood T cells in healthy people across ages. The wider study: About one barcoded beta molecule per two T cells came from capture by template switching.

Each donor gave roughly 10 milliliters of peripheral blood. Whole-study findings and limits: The CMV status of each donor remained undetermined, and this could have confounded shifts in expanded clonotypes.

Combining a sample-barcoded 5' primer with a J-beta primer mix, a second PCR ran for about 7 to 11 cycles. MiXCR, run by TCRdb on the 5' RACE reads, gives a single entry per CDR3 protein. The sample yields hundreds of thousands of distinct CDR3 sequences, 20% to 25% seen once. Concerning this clonotype itself: Its matching antigen is unknown.

The CDR3 is made up of 14 amino acids. V lost 6 bases, J lost 0 bases, and 11 bases lay in between. Germline V CDR1 and CDR2: ENHRY, SYGVKD. This chain joins TRBV10-3 and TRBJ1-1; D ambiguous. This TCR came from a man in his sixties or seventies in good health. Sequencing was carried out using blood. CDR3 sequence (DNA): TGTGCCATCAGGGGAAACGAATTGAACACTGAAGCTTTCTTT. This encodes CAIRGNELNTEAFF.